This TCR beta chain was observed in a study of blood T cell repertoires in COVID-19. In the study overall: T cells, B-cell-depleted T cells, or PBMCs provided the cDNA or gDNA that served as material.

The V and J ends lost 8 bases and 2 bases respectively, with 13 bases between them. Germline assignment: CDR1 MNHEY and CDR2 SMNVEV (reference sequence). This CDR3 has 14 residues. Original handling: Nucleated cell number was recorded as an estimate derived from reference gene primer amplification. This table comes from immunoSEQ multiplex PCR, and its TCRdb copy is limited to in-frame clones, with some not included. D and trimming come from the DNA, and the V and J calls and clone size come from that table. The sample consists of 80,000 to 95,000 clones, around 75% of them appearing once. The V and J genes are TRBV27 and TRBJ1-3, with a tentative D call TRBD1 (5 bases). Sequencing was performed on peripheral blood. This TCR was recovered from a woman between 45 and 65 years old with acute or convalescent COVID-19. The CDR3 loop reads CASGNGGTGNTIYF. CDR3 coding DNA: TGTGCCAGCGGTAACGGGGGGACTGGAAACACCATATATTTT.